This is a list of T cell receptor beta chains from one sample in a study of shared clonotypes between healthy human individuals. TCRdb's copy holds only in-frame clones and misses some; the assay was immunoSEQ multiplex PCR. The sample has roughly 1.4 million clones, around 98.5% seen once. Sequencing was carried out using naive CD4+ T cells sorted from blood. These receptors all stem from a man aged 25-45 years in good health. The conserved cysteine and the conserved F or W are not part of the CDR3 here. Fields, in order: V gene, J gene, CDR3 protein.

TRBV9	TRBJ2-1	ASSVVILAGRDEQF
TRBV19	TRBJ2-5	ASSATGGVETQY
TRBV11-2	TRBJ1-1	ASSPPGATISGAF
TRBV7-6	TRBJ2-5	ASSSGGGLIETQY
TRBV28	TRBJ1-5	ASTYSNQPQH
TRBV10-1	TRBJ2-7	ASSVTDHYEQY
TRBV7-9	TRBJ1-3	ASSLRAGQGAGNTIY
TRBV28	TRBJ1-5	ASSSPQGLGASNQPQH
TRBV6-1	TRBJ2-7	ASRTTGPLIYEQY
TRBV4-3	TRBJ2-3	ASSQDLLAGYTDTQY
TRBV11-2	TRBJ2-4	ASREGGAKNIQY
TRBV5-1	TRBJ2-3	ASTPGGADTQY
TRBV9	TRBJ1-2	ASSVAGGRYT
TRBV28	TRBJ1-2	ASSYDTNYGYT
TRBV7-3	TRBJ2-1	ASSLTGGYTYNEQF
TRBV29-1	TRBJ2-1	SVGAPGLAGAGEF
TRBV28	TRBJ2-2	ASSLRVLAGATGELF
TRBV10-2	TRBJ2-1	ASSGLRTGITSEQF
TRBV27	TRBJ2-3	ASSPGLAGRGSTDTQY
TRBV5-1	TRBJ2-5	ASSLGTQGSQETQY
TRBV5-4	TRBJ2-5	ASRSGWIQETQY
TRBV14	TRBJ2-1	ASSQDRLAGNEQF